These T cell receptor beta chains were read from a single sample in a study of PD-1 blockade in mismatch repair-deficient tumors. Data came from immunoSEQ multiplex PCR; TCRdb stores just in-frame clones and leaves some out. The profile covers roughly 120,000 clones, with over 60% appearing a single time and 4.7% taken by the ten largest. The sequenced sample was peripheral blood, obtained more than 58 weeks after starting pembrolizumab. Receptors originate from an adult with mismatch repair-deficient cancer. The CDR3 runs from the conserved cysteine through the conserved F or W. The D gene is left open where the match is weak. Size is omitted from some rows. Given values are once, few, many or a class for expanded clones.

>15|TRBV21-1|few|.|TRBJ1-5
CASSQKTGQNQPQHF
TGTGCCAGCAGCCAAAAAACGGGACAGAATCAGCCCCAGCATTTT
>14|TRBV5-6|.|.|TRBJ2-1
CASSPGTVYNEQFF
TGTGCCAGCAGCCCCGGGACGGTATACAATGAGCAGTTCTTC
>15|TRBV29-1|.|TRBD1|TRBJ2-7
CSVTPSDRGLHEQYF
TGCAGCGTTACCCCCTCGGACAGGGGGCTACACGAGCAGTACTTC
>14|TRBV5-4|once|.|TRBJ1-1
CASSLAGGNTEAFF
TGTGCCAGCAGCTTGGCCGGGGGGAACACTGAAGCTTTCTTT
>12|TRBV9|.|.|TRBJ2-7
CASPEGGEEQYF
TGTGCCAGCCCAGAGGGCGGGGAGGAGCAGTACTTC
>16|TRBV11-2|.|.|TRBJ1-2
CASSLAVTEGDYGYTF
TGTGCCAGCAGCTTAGCGGTGACGGAGGGGGACTATGGCTACACCTTC
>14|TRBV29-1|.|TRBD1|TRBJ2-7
CSVGGQGTYGEQYF
TGCAGCGTCGGGGGACAGGGGACTTACGGCGAGCAGTACTTC
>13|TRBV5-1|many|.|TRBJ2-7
CASSRGNGGEQYF
TGCGCCAGCAGCCGAGGGAACGGGGGCGAGCAGTACTTC
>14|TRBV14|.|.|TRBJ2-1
CASSLRGASNEQFF
TGTGCCAGCAGCCTTCGGGGCGCCTCCAATGAGCAGTTCTTC
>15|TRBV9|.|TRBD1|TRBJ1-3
CASSRTGDSGNTIYF
TGTGCCAGCAGCCGGACAGGGGACTCTGGAAACACCATATATTTT
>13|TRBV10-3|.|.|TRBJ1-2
CAIQVPGNYGYTF
TGTGCCATCCAAGTTCCAGGGAACTATGGCTACACCTTC
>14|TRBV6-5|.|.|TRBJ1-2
CASTPGPHNYGYTF
TGTGCCAGCACCCCCGGACCTCATAACTATGGCTACACCTTC
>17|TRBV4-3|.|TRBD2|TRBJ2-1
CASSQVRGGRSDNEQFF
TGCGCCAGCAGCCAAGTGAGAGGCGGGAGATCGGACAATGAGCAGTTCTTC
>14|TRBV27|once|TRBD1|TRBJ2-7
CASSWGTVSYEQYF
TGTGCCAGCAGCTGGGGGACAGTCTCCTACGAGCAGTACTTC
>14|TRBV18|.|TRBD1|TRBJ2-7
CASSQQGGPYEQYF
TGTGCCAGCTCGCAACAGGGGGGTCCCTACGAGCAGTACTTC
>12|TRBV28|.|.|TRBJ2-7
CASREMNYEQYF
TGTGCCAGCAGAGAGATGAACTACGAGCAGTACTTC
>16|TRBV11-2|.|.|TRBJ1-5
CASSLDSAGSNQPQHF
TGTGCCAGCAGCTTAGATTCAGCGGGCAGCAATCAGCCCCAGCATTTT
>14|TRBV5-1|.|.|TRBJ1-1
CASSLRGVNTEAFF
TGCGCCAGCAGCTTGAGAGGAGTTAACACTGAAGCTTTCTTT
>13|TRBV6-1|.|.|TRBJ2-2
CASSEVNTGELFF
TGTGCCAGCAGTGAAGTAAACACCGGGGAGCTGTTTTTT
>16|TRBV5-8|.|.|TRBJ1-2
CASSLDGPPGLYGYTF
TGTGCCAGCAGCTTGGACGGACCCCCCGGACTCTATGGCTACACCTTC
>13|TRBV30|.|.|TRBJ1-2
CAWSVGQEHGYTF
TGTGCCTGGAGTGTAGGGCAGGAGCATGGCTACACCTTC
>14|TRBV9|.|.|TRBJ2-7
CASSVGTGNYEQYF
TGTGCCAGCAGCGTAGGGACTGGGAACTACGAGCAGTACTTC
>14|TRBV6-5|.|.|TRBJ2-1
CASSYGSSYNEQFF
TGTGCCAGCAGCTACGGGAGCTCCTACAATGAGCAGTTCTTC
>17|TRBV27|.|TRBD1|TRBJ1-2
CASSLRDRGRSNYGYTF
TGTGCCAGCAGCCTCCGGGACAGGGGGAGGTCCAACTATGGCTACACCTTC
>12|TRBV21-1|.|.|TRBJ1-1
CASSRRSTEAFF
TGTGCCAGCAGCCGCAGGAGCACTGAAGCTTTCTTT
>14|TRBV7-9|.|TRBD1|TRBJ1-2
CASSQTGERDGYTF
TGTGCCAGCAGCCAGACAGGGGAACGGGATGGCTACACCTTC
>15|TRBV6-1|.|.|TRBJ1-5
CASSELHLSNQPQHF
TGTGCCAGCAGTGAACTCCATCTTAGCAATCAGCCCCAGCATTTT
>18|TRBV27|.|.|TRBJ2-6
CASSRSTGTNSGANVLTF
TGTGCCAGCAGTCGATCGACAGGAACTAACTCTGGGGCCAACGTCCTGACTTTC
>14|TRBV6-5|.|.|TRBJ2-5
CASSYFAHQETQYF
TGTGCCAGCAGTTACTTTGCGCACCAAGAGACCCAGTACTTC
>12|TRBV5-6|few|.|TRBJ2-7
CASSFEGGEQYF
TGTGCCAGCAGCTTCGAGGGGGGCGAGCAGTACTTC
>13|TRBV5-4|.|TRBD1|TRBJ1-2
CASSLAGGYGYTF
TGTGCCAGCAGCTTGGCAGGGGGCTATGGCTACACCTTC
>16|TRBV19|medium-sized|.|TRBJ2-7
CASSIDSTGFLSEQYF
TGTGCCAGTAGTATAGATTCTACAGGTTTCTTATCCGAGCAGTACTTC
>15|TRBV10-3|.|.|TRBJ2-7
CAISESQVSSYEQYF
TGTGCCATCAGTGAGTCCCAGGTTAGCTCCTACGAGCAGTACTTC
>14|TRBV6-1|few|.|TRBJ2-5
CASTFSGAQETQYF
TGTGCCAGCACCTTCTCAGGAGCCCAAGAGACCCAGTACTTC